This entry lists 31 T cell receptor beta chains sequenced from one sample in a study of T cells after yellow fever vaccination. TCRdb independently ran MiXCR on the 5' RACE reads; one entry per CDR3 protein. The table records hundreds of thousands of distinct CDR3 sequences, 6.2% of them present only once. The source material was PBMCs, sampled 5 days after the yellow fever booster vaccination. These receptors all come from a man aged 25-45 years who received the YFV17D yellow fever vaccine.

This clonotype was seen a handful of times. The chain employs TRBV5-8 and TRBJ2-7; D not certain. V was shortened by 0 bases and J by 6 bases, with 7 bases between the two germline ends. The CDR3 spans 12 residues. Germline loops: CDR1 SGHTS, CDR2 YDEGEE. Here the CDR3 reads CASSLATPEQYF. The CDR3 DNA reads TGTGCCAGCAGCTTGGCCACGCCCGAGCAGTACTTC.

There are many counts of this clonotype. The chain links TRBV29-1 to TRBJ2-1, with TRBD1 matching 10 bases. The J segment lost 9 bases and the V segment lost 7 bases, leaving 12 bases of the junction unmatched. The CDR3 extends over 14 amino acids. Germline V gene lookup returns CDR1 SQVTM and CDR2 ANQGSEA. The CDR3: CSALDRGKNGEQFF. The CDR3 region has the DNA TGCAGCGCTCTGGACAGGGGGAAGAATGGTGAGCAGTTCTTC.

A note on this clonotype: A junction end diverges from the germline sequence, so it may reflect a read error. V usage is TRBV12-5 and J usage is TRBJ2-1; 7 nucleotides match TRBD1. The CDR3 runs 14 residues. CDR1 is LGHNT, CDR2 FRNRAP, per germline. This CDR3 is CASGSGQVRNDQFF. The CDR3 DNA is TGTGCTAGTGGTTCCGGACAGGTTCGGAATGATCAGTTCTTC.

This clonotype was picked up many times. The rearrangement joins TRBV10-2 to TRBJ2-2; D is possibly TRBD2 (6 bases). This CDR3 has 16 amino acids. Trimming removed 8 bases from V and 3 bases from J, with 19 bases in between. Germline V gene sequence: CDR1 WSHSY, CDR2 SAAADI. The CDR3 region has the DNA TGCGCCAGCCGCGTCCCCGGGACGGGGGACACCGGGGAGCTGTTTTTT. Its translation is CASRVPGTGDTGELFF.

Only a few counts were recorded for this clonotype. This chain joins TRBV20-1 and TRBJ2-7; 12 bases agree with TRBD2. V shed 2 bases, J shed 6 bases, and the junction held 5 bases outside the gene matches. The germline CDR1 and CDR2 sequences are DFQATT and SNEGSKA (reference sequence). This CDR3 has 14 residues. The CDR3 DNA reads TGCAGTGCTAGATCGACTAGCGGGAGTTTCGAGCAGTACTTC. Its protein is CSARSTSGSFEQYF.

The rearrangement joins TRBV6-5 to TRBJ2-5; D remains unclear. Germline V gene sequence: CDR1 MNHEY, CDR2 SVGAGI. V shed 2 bases and J shed 0 bases, with 10 bases lying between them. There are 15 residues in the CDR3. CDR3 sequence: CASSYSRRDQETQYF. CDR3 DNA sequence: TGTGCCAGCAGTTACAGTAGAAGGGACCAAGAGACCCAGTACTTC.

This clonotype was counted many times. The V call is TRBV12-3 or TRBV12-4, the J call TRBJ2-7; D gene uncertain. CDR3 length: 14 residues. The V and J ends lost 6 bases and 3 bases respectively, with 15 bases between them. As DNA, the CDR3 is TGTGCCAGCAGCCAACAGTTGGGTCTCTACGAGCAGTACTTC. It encodes CASSQQLGLYEQYF.

This clonotype was recorded at least ten times. This chain links TRBV20-1 with TRBJ2-1, with TRBD1 matching over 10 bases. The V gene's germline CDR1 is DFQATT and CDR2 SNEGSKA (reference sequence). After removal of 0 bases from V and 7 bases from J, the junction contained 6 bases not matched to a gene. The CDR3 runs to 15 residues. The chain's CDR3 is CSARDGQGGLNEQFF. The CDR3 region has the DNA TGCAGTGCTAGAGATGGACAGGGGGGACTTAATGAGCAGTTCTTC.

The sample holds a few counts of this clonotype. The V and J genes are TRBV14 and TRBJ1-2, with TRBD1 as a possible D gene (5 bases). Looked up from germline, CDR1 is SGHDN and CDR2 is FVKESK. This CDR3 spans 17 amino acids. V gave up 1 base and J gave up 5 bases, with 20 bases separating them. DNA for the CDR3: TGTGCCAGCAGCCAAGTAAAGAAGTCTGGGACCTGGTATGGCTACACCTTC. Its protein is CASSQVKKSGTWYGYTF.

This clonotype has a count of ten or more. The chain recombines TRBV10-2 with TRBJ2-6; the D is unclear. Germline lookup yields CDR1 WSHSY and CDR2 SAAADI. V was shortened by 6 bases and J by 2 bases, with 11 bases between the two germline ends. CDR3 length: 15 amino acids. The CDR3 coding sequence is TGCGCCAGCAGCCCCGGCGCACCTGGGGCCAACGTCCTGACTTTC. It translates to CASSPGAPGANVLTF.

The rearrangement uses TRBV10-3 and TRBJ2-3; a weak D match, TRBD2 (5 bases). The CDR3 covers 17 residues. Germline V gene lookup returns CDR1 ENHRY and CDR2 SYGVKD. Trimming removed 0 bases at V and 6 bases at J, with 19 bases between. The CDR3 DNA reads as TGTGCCATCAGTGAGTCGAGGGCTCGGGAAGGTTTGGATACGCAGTATTTT. This encodes CAISESRAREGLDTQYF.

This clonotype came up many times. This chain joins TRBV7-2 and TRBJ2-1; D is perhaps TRBD2 (6 bases). V was shortened by 5 bases and J by 3 bases, with 11 bases between the two germline ends. CDR3 length: 14 residues. Germline V gene lookup returns CDR1 SGHTA and CDR2 FQGNSA. The CDR3 sequence is CASSPGLHYNEQFF. The CDR3 DNA follows: TGTGCCAGCAGCCCAGGACTACACTACAATGAGCAGTTCTTC.

The chain is built from TRBV19 and TRBJ2-1; D is perhaps TRBD2 (5 bases). V was shortened by 4 bases and J by 1 base, with 11 bases between the two germline ends. The CDR3 loop spans 15 amino acids. CDR1 is LNHDA and CDR2 is SQIVND in the germline V gene (reference sequence). The CDR3 DNA sequence: TGTGCCAGTAGTACCACGACGGGGTCCTACAATGAGCAGTTCTTC. Its translation is CASSTTTGSYNEQFF.

The count of this clonotype is one. V gene TRBV10-2 combines with J gene TRBJ1-2, with D perhaps matching TRBD1 (6 bases). The CDR3 extends over 13 amino acids. Germline lookup yields CDR1 WSHSY and CDR2 SAAADI. The V and J ends lost 4 bases and 6 bases respectively, with 12 bases between them. The CDR3 reads CASSVTGQDGYTF. CDR3 coding DNA: TGCGCCAGCAGTGTGACAGGCCAGGATGGCTACACCTTC.

This clonotype was observed a handful of times. The chain has TRBV27 and TRBJ2-7; either TRBD1 or TRBD2 may fit D (5 bases each). Germline CDR1 is MNHEY and CDR2 is SMNVEV (reference sequence). Trimming shortened V by 0 bases and J by 5 bases, and 14 bases separated the two germline ends. The length of the CDR3 is 15 residues. CDR3 residues: CASSLSRGAPHEQYF. The CDR3 DNA is TGTGCCAGCAGTTTATCGAGGGGAGCGCCTCACGAGCAGTACTTC.

This clonotype has only a few counts. CDR3 in amino acids: CASSQVRGPVAGELFF. In DNA form, the CDR3 reads TGCGCCAGCAGCCAAGTACGGGGCCCAGTGGCCGGGGAGCTGTTTTTT. The chain combines TRBV4-3 with TRBJ2-2; D tentatively reads TRBD1 or TRBD2 (5 bases each). This CDR3 region has 16 residues. V lost 1 base, J lost 6 bases, and 15 bases lay in between. Germline V gene sequence: CDR1 LGHNA, CDR2 YSLEER.

The chain joins TRBV20-1 to TRBJ2-7; TRBD2 aligns across 8 bases. Germline V gene sequence: CDR1 DFQATT, CDR2 SNEGSKA (reference sequence). The trim removed 3 bases at V and 2 bases at J, leaving 3 bases unmatched. CDR3 size: 13 residues. The CDR3 DNA is TGCAGTGCTAGGGTAGCGGGAACCTACGAGCAGTACTTC. Protein product: CSARVAGTYEQYF.

The gene calls are TRBV7-2 and TRBJ2-2, with 10 bases aligning to TRBD2. Unmatched junction bases numbered 4, after V lost 8 bases and J lost 1 base. The CDR3 runs to 15 residues. Germline-derived CDR1 and CDR2 are SGHTA and FQGNSA. In DNA form, the CDR3 reads TGTGCCAGCCGTAGGACTAGCGGGAACACCGGGGAGCTGTTTTTT. This encodes CASRRTSGNTGELFF.

The chain has TRBV10-3 and TRBJ2-3; the match to TRBD2 covers 13 bases. The CDR3 sequence is 20 residues long. V was pared by 1 base and J by 0 bases, with 10 bases of the junction left unmatched. CDR1 and CDR2 (germline): ENHRY, SYGVKD. This CDR3 is CAISEWGEPGLAGSTDTQYF. The DNA of the CDR3 is TGTGCCATCAGTGAGTGGGGGGAACCGGGACTAGCGGGAAGCACAGATACGCAGTATTTT.

This clonotype was counted a few times. The genes are TRBV7-2 and TRBJ2-2, with TRBD1 matching over 7 bases. The CDR3 runs to 14 residues. The V gene's germline CDR1 is SGHTA and CDR2 FQGNSA. Trimming at V came to 5 bases and at J to 6 bases, leaving 6 bases not matched to a gene. For the CDR3, the DNA is TGTGCCAGCAGCCTACAGGGGATTGCCGGGGAGCTGTTTTTT. Translated: CASSLQGIAGELFF.

This clonotype was seen a few times. The chain combines TRBV11-1 with TRBJ1-3; TRBD1 matches at 7 bases. The CDR3 is made up of 19 amino acids. The V segment lost 2 bases and the J segment 0 bases; nucleotides outside the gene matches: 13. CDR1 and CDR2 (germline): SGHAT, FQDESV (reference sequence). The CDR3 spells CASSLRGWAGQRSGNTIYF. The CDR3, as DNA: TGTGCCAGCAGCTTACGGGGATGGGCGGGACAGCGCTCTGGAAACACCATATATTTT.

A few counts support this clonotype. The chain carries TRBV12-3 or TRBV12-4 and TRBJ2-1; TRBD2 matches at 8 bases. There are 14 residues in the CDR3. Losses at the gene ends were 6 bases for V and 6 bases for J; bases not matched to a gene: 7. The CDR3 DNA is TGTGCCAGCAGCAGGACTAGCCCTTCCAATGAGCAGTTCTTC. Translation: CASSRTSPSNEQFF.

This clonotype turned up a few times. The J gene is TRBJ2-3, the V gene TRBV20-1; D uncertain. The germline V gene has CDR1 DFQATT and CDR2 SNEGSKA (reference sequence). This CDR3 spans 10 amino acids. Trimming shortened V by 4 bases and J by 6 bases, and 5 bases separated the two germline ends. The CDR3 nucleotides are TGCAGTGCTACAGTGGATACGCAGTATTTT. It yields the protein CSATVDTQYF.

This clonotype was seen a handful of times. V is TRBV2 and J is TRBJ2-3; a possible D gene is TRBD1 (5 bases). CDR1 SNHLY and CDR2 FYNNEI come from the germline V gene. The CDR3 covers 15 residues. Trimming shortened V by 0 bases and J by 4 bases, and 11 bases separated the two germline ends. The CDR3 DNA follows: TGTGCCAGCAGTGAAGCACCCCTAGGGGCAGATACGCAGTATTTT. Residues: CASSEAPLGADTQYF.

On this clonotype itself: The CDR3 does not close with the conserved phenylalanine or tryptophan, likely indicating a read error. The CDR3 DNA reads as TGTGCCAGCAGTTACTCGCGGGAGTCGCCCAGCACCGGGGAGCTGTTTTCT. This gives the protein CASSYSRESPSTGELFS. The chain has TRBV6-2 or TRBV6-3 and TRBJ2-2; 7 bases are shared with TRBD2. V lost 0 bases to trimming and J lost 4 bases; unmatched junction nucleotides: 8. The CDR3 sequence is 17 residues long. Germline CDR1 MNHEY, CDR2 SVGEGT.

In this sample, this clonotype turned up a few times. The rearrangement joins TRBV5-1 to TRBJ2-3; 12 bases match TRBD2. J was trimmed by 3 bases and V by 4 bases; bases with no gene match: 6. This CDR3 has 16 residues. The germline V gene encodes CDR1 SGHRS and CDR2 YFSETQ. The CDR3 region has the DNA TGCGCCAGCAGCGAGACCGGGACTAGCGGGACAGATACGCAGTATTTT. Residues: CASSETGTSGTDTQYF.

The chain carries TRBV10-3 and TRBJ2-5, with D tentatively TRBD2 (5 bases). The CDR3 spans 15 residues. Germline-derived CDR1 and CDR2 are ENHRY and SYGVKD. Between the trimmed V and J ends, which lost 8 bases and 5 bases, there was a span of 21 bases. This chain's CDR3 is CAISARAGERETQYF. The CDR3 DNA reads as TGTGCCATCTCCGCCCGAGCCGGGGAGAGGGAGACCCAGTACTTC.

This clonotype has more than one count but fewer than ten. This rearrangement joins TRBV29-1 to TRBJ2-3, with 7 bases matching TRBD1. Germline values: CDR1 SQVTM, CDR2 ANQGSEA. The CDR3 length is 13 residues. V lost 2 bases and J lost 5; bases outside the gene matches: 4. The CDR3 loop is CSVEPGTEDTQYF. The CDR3 coding sequence is TGCAGCGTTGAACCCGGGACAGAAGATACGCAGTATTTT.

At least ten counts were recorded for this clonotype. V usage is TRBV28 and J usage is TRBJ2-3, with 7 nucleotides matching TRBD1. The CDR3 runs 17 residues. Germline CDR1 MDHEN, CDR2 SYDVKM. Trimming at V came to 6 bases and at J to 2 bases, leaving 14 bases not matched to a gene. CDR3 sequence: CASSTPFGTDNTDTQYF. CDR3 sequence (DNA): TGTGCCAGCAGCACGCCCTTCGGGACAGATAACACAGATACGCAGTATTTT.

This clonotype was counted at least ten times. The chain recombines TRBV5-6 with TRBJ2-1; D may correspond to TRBD1 or TRBD2 (5 bases each). This CDR3 has 18 residues. The V and J ends lost 3 bases and 4 bases respectively, with 23 bases between them. Germline CDR1 and CDR2: SGHDT and YYEEEE. The CDR3 nucleotides read TGTGCCAGCAGCTCCAAAATTGGGACGGGAAGAGCATACAATGAGCAGTTCTTC. Translated, it gives CASSSKIGTGRAYNEQFF.

The V call is TRBV20-1, the J call TRBJ2-7, with 10 positions matching TRBD2. CDR1 and CDR2 from the germline V gene are DFQATT and SNEGSKA (reference sequence). The CDR3 has 17 amino acids. The V gene end was trimmed by 7 bases and the J gene end by 3 bases; junction bases not matched to a gene: 18. CDR3 loop: CSVPGGLAGVPSYEQYF. The DNA of the CDR3 is TGCAGTGTACCGGGAGGCCTAGCGGGAGTACCAAGCTACGAGCAGTACTTC.